The TCR beta chain described here comes from a study of tumor-infiltrating lymphocytes in localized non-small cell lung cancer. This clone is judged medium-sized. Its specificity is not known. Trimming took 2 bases from V and 3 from J, leaving 11 bases between them. CDR1 is SGHTA, CDR2 FQGNSA, per germline. The CDR3 loop spans 15 amino acids. General study results and limits: Different pieces of the same tissue were used for each assay.

Data came from immunoSEQ multiplex PCR; TCRdb stores just in-frame clones and leaves some out. The sample lists approximately 17,000 clones; around 72% were seen once. The sequence was obtained from a human donor with non-small cell lung cancer. Material for sequencing was lung tumor tissue. The V and J genes are TRBV7-2 and TRBJ2-1; D unclear. CDR3: CASSLMTLGYNEQFF. For the CDR3, the DNA is TGTGCCAGCAGCTTAATGACCTTGGGCTACAATGAGCAGTTCTTC.